This T cell receptor (beta chain) came from a study of blood T cell repertoires in COVID-19. Study summary: The United States, Italy and Spain were the sources of the acute and convalescent COVID-19 samples.

TCRdb keeps only in-frame clones here, not all; method: immunoSEQ multiplex PCR. Of some 50,000 clones listed, about 85% are singletons. The CDR3 runs 18 residues. Germline trimming cut 3 bases from V and 2 bases from J; bases unmatched to any gene: 13. The V gene's germline CDR1 is SGDLS and CDR2 YYNGEE. V and J are TRBV9 and TRBJ2-7, with 11 bases matching TRBD1. The clonotype comes from a man in his forties with active COVID-19. Sequencing was performed on peripheral blood. CDR3 region: CASSASGTGGKGTYEQYF. The CDR3 DNA follows: TGTGCCAGCAGCGCTAGCGGGACAGGGGGGAAGGGGACCTACGAGCAGTACTTC.